One and the same sample provided the 13 T cell receptor beta chains below, sequenced in a study of blood T cell repertoires in COVID-19 (dated by TCRdb to 2018 to 2020). The library relied on the immunoSEQ multiplex PCR assay. The immuneACCESS repertoire file appears here via TCRdb, limited to in-frame rearrangements. These files lack a portion of the clones; in checked studies, under half of the deficit traces to unresolved V genes, and the cause of the others is not known. This sample holds over 50,000 clones; roughly 86% were observed only once. The biggest ten clones account for 5.5% to 8.5% of the sample. The specimen was peripheral blood. Receptors originate from a man aged 55-75 years with acute or convalescent COVID-19.

This chain uses TRBV27 with TRBJ2-2; 7 nucleotides line up with TRBD1. The CDR3 length is 16 residues. Germline CDR1 is MNHEY and CDR2 is SMNVEV (reference sequence). The V segment lost 1 base and the J segment 2 bases; nucleotides outside the gene matches: 4. CDR3: CASSLWAGGNTGELFF. The CDR3, as DNA: TGTGCCAGCAGTTTATGGGCAGGGGGTAACACCGGGGAGCTGTTTTTT.

This rearrangement joins TRBV5-1 to TRBJ1-2; D perhaps matches TRBD1 (6 bases). From germline, CDR1 is SGHRS and CDR2 YFSETQ. This CDR3 is 18 amino acids long. The V end was cut by 0 bases, the J end by 7 bases, with 25 bases between. The CDR3, as DNA: TGCGCCAGCAGCTTGGACGGATTGGGGGACATCTCTAAAGGTGGCTACACCTTC. As protein: CASSLDGLGDISKGGYTF.

This chain joins TRBV7-9 and TRBJ1-5, with D possibly matching TRBD1 (6 bases). V shed 1 base and J shed 2 bases, with 6 bases lying between them. The CDR3 runs 14 residues. Germline CDR1 and CDR2: SEHNR and FQNEAQ (reference sequence). This CDR3 is CASSLEGGNQPQHF. DNA for the CDR3: TGTGCCAGCAGCTTAGAGGGGGGCAATCAGCCCCAGCATTTT.

The CDR3 protein is CASSVGRAQRDYWYQETQYF. DNA for the CDR3: TGTGCCAGCAGCGTAGGTAGGGCACAACGGGACTATTGGTACCAAGAGACCCAGTACTTC. The J gene is TRBJ2-5, the V gene TRBV9; 7 bases map to TRBD2. CDR3 length: 20 amino acids. In germline, CDR1 is SGDLS, CDR2 YYNGEE. With 0 bases clipped from V and 0 bases from J, the junction kept 17 bases outside the gene matches.

This chain connects TRBV19 to TRBJ2-1; 9 positions match TRBD1. Germline V CDR1 and CDR2: LNHDA, SQIVND (reference sequence). J lost 9 bases, V lost 7 bases, and 16 bases had no gene match. This CDR3 has 16 residues. As DNA, the CDR3 is TGTGCCAGTACCCCGGCGGGGACAGGGCCTTTTTTTGAGCAGTTCTTC. It translates to CASTPAGTGPFFEQFF.

The rearrangement uses TRBV7-2 and TRBJ2-1; D perhaps matches TRBD2 (7 bases). V lost 5 bases to trimming and J lost 3 bases, with 17 bases between them. CDR1 and CDR2 from the germline V gene are SGHTA and FQGNSA. This CDR3 spans 16 amino acids. The CDR3, as DNA: TGTGCCAGCAGCCTTCGGGGGCGGGGGAACTACAATGAGCAGTTCTTC. Translated, it gives CASSLRGRGNYNEQFF.

This clone was seen once. V usage is TRBV9 and J usage is TRBJ2-3, with D possibly being TRBD2 (6 bases). The CDR3 totals 17 residues. Trimming removed 3 bases at V and 5 bases at J, with 22 bases between. Looked up from germline, CDR1 is SGDLS and CDR2 is YYNGEE. CDR3 nucleotides: TGTGCCAGCAGCGGGAGAGCCGGGACTCACATCGGAGATACGCAGTATTTT. Protein sequence: CASSGRAGTHIGDTQYF.

The table lists this clone with a count of one. The V call is TRBV2, the J call TRBJ1-1; TRBD1 agrees at 11 bases. This CDR3 contains 13 residues. CDR1 and CDR2 from the germline V gene are SNHLY and FYNNEI. The J segment lost 3 bases and the V segment lost 9 bases, leaving 3 bases of the junction unmatched. The CDR3 DNA follows: TGTGCCAGGAAGGGACAGGGGGACACTGAAGCTTTCTTT. Translating it yields CARKGQGDTEAFF.

The CDR3 reads CATSRDGTGDYGYTF. The CDR3 DNA is TGTGCCACCAGCAGAGATGGGACAGGGGACTATGGCTACACCTTC. The rearrangement links TRBV15 to TRBJ1-2; TRBD1 matches at 10 bases. The CDR3 sequence is 15 residues long. Germline V gene lookup returns CDR1 LNHNV and CDR2 YYDKDF (reference sequence). Unmatched junction bases numbered 1, after V lost 0 bases and J lost 3 bases.

The chain links TRBV30 to TRBJ1-3; D gene ambiguous. The germline V gene encodes CDR1 GTSNPN and CDR2 SVGIG (reference sequence). The CDR3 has 13 residues. V lost 3 bases, J lost 11 bases, and 17 bases lay in between. The CDR3 here is CAWRTMDFEAIYF. The CDR3 DNA follows: TGTGCCTGGAGAACGATGGACTTTGAGGCCATATATTTT.

The chain is built from TRBV29-1 and TRBJ2-1, with D perhaps TRBD2 (5 bases). Trimming shortened V by 3 bases and J by 8 bases, and 8 bases separated the two germline ends. CDR1 is SQVTM and CDR2 is ANQGSEA in the germline V gene. CDR3 length equals 11 residues. The CDR3 reads CSVDRGYEQFF. The CDR3 nucleotides read TGCAGCGTTGATCGGGGTTATGAGCAGTTCTTC.

In this sample, this clone turned up once. The chain uses TRBV9 and TRBJ2-2; TRBD2 matches at 7 bases. This CDR3 region has 15 residues. V lost 3 bases, J lost 5 bases, and 7 bases stayed unmatched. Per germline, CDR1 SGDLS and CDR2 YYNGEE. In DNA, the CDR3 is TGTGCCAGCAGCGAGCGGGGCCATGAAACCGGGGAGCTGTTTTTT. Translated, it gives CASSERGHETGELFF.

To note about this clone: A read error may produce the germline difference seen at one junction end. V usage is TRBV5-5 and J usage is TRBJ2-1; the match to TRBD1 covers 9 bases. CDR3 length: 16 amino acids. The germline V gene encodes CDR1 SGHKS and CDR2 YYEKEE (reference sequence). This CDR3 reads CASSSPGTGSFNEQFF. As DNA, the CDR3 is TGTGCCAGCAGCTCGCCCGGGACAGGGTCCTTCAATGAGCAGTTCTTC.